In this sample, the clone carrying this T cell receptor beta chain turned up once. The record originates from a study of blood T cell repertoires in COVID-19. Turning to the study itself: Samples of COVID-19 (acute and convalescent) were obtained from the United States, Italy and Spain. PBMCs, B-cell-depleted T cells, or T cells provided the cDNA or gDNA that made up the material.

Per the original data handling: Researchers report that nucleated cell counts were estimated from reference gene primer amplification. Profiled with immunoSEQ multiplex PCR; TCRdb holds only in-frame clones, not every one. The V and J calls and clone size come from that table; D and trimming were worked out from the DNA. The profile shows around 170,000 clones, more than 85% of them singletons. CDR1 is MNHNY and CDR2 is SVGAGI in the germline V gene (reference sequence). With 5 bases removed from V and 1 base from J, the gap between germline ends came to 8 bases. The CDR3 length is 13 residues. Seattle participants joined during active infection and were tracked over time.

The rearrangement joins TRBV6-6 to TRBJ1-1; D call uncertain. The TCR sequence derives from a man in his 60s with COVID-19, enrolled during active disease. The material sequenced was peripheral blood. CDR3 DNA sequence: TGTGCCAGCAGTCGCGAGGGGAACACTGAAGCTTTCTTT. This sequence encodes CASSREGNTEAFF.